This T cell receptor (beta chain) comes out of a study of CD8+ T cells in alopecia areata. Per the germline V gene, CDR1 is SNHLY and CDR2 is FYNNEI. The CDR3 has 15 amino acids. The V end was cut by 6 bases, the J end by 5 bases, with 19 bases between. It was cDNA, reverse transcribed from extracted RNA, that served as the sequencing template. This table comes from immunoSEQ multiplex PCR, and its TCRdb copy is limited to in-frame clones, with some not included. The table shows roughly 120,000 clones, with roughly 58% occurring only once. The treatment: oral pan-JAK inhibitor, 5-10 mg twice daily. This clone was detected once.

This chain joins TRBV2 and TRBJ1-1, with D possibly TRBD1 on 5 matching bases. The sample consisted of CD8+ T cells sorted from blood, taken at week 4, from a patient treated with tofacitinib. The source of this sequence is a human donor with alopecia areata. The CDR3: CASSTKDTARTEAFF. CDR3 DNA: TGTGCCAGCAGCACCAAGGACACCGCCCGAACTGAAGCTTTCTTT. Full variable domain (remainder filled in from reference TRBV2 and TRBJ1-1): EPEVTQTPSHQVTQMGQEVILRCVPISNHLYFYWYRQILGQKVEFLVSFYNNEISEKSEIFDDQFSVERPDGSNFTLKIRSTKLEDSAMYFCASSTKDTARTEAFFGQGTRLTVV.